A selection of T cell receptor beta chains follows, all from one sample in a study of cytomegalovirus exposure and HLA in healthy donors. Data came from immunoSEQ multiplex PCR; TCRdb stores just in-frame clones and leaves some out. The sample has about 130,000 clones, 89% seen once. The sequenced sample was PBMCs. The receptor source for this set is a woman aged 18-35 years in good health and CMV-seronegative. Each CDR3 is given with its conserved first and last residue. The D gene is left open where the match is weak. Clone size is given for some rows only: seen once, a few or many times, or a class if the clone is expanded.

TRBD1	TRBV5-1	TRBJ1-4	NA	TGCGCCAGCAGCCCGGGACAGGGAGGAGAAAAACTGTTTTTT	CASSPGQGGEKLFF
NA	TRBV7-2	TRBJ2-5	NA	TGTGCCAGCAGCTTAGAATTAGGAGAAGAGACCCAGTACTTC	CASSLELGEETQYF
TRBD2	TRBV11-2	TRBJ2-2	NA	TGTGCCAGCAGCTTAGGGACTAGCGGGAGCTTCCCCGGGGAGCTGTTTTTT	CASSLGTSGSFPGELFF
TRBD2	TRBV18	TRBJ2-3	NA	TGTGCCAGCTCACCACCGGGGACTACCCGCACAGATACGCAGTATTTT	CASSPPGTTRTDTQYF
NA	TRBV13	TRBJ2-1	NA	TGTGCCAGCAGCGCCCGGGACACAAACAATGAGCAGTTCTTC	CASSARDTNNEQFF
TRBD2	TRBV5-4	TRBJ2-1	NA	TGTGCCAGCAGATGGAAGGGCGGGAGGGCCTATGAGCAGTTCTTC	CASRWKGGRAYEQFF
NA	TRBV29-1	TRBJ2-7	NA	TGCAGCGTTGAACCTTTTGGAGGAGACGAGCAGTACTTC	CSVEPFGGDEQYF
TRBD1	TRBV4-1	TRBJ2-7	NA	TGCGCCAGCAGTCGGGACAGCCTCTACGAGCAGTACTTC	CASSRDSLYEQYF
TRBD1	TRBV5-3	TRBJ1-2	once	TGTGCCAGAAGCTTTCCAGGGGGCGACTATGGCTACACCTTC	CARSFPGGDYGYTF
NA	TRBV7-2	TRBJ2-7	NA	TGTGCCAGCAGCTTAGCGCATGGCAGCTACGAGCAGTACTTC	CASSLAHGSYEQYF
NA	TRBV4-1	TRBJ1-3	NA	TGCGCCAGCAGCCCGCCCAGGGGAACAGGAAACACCATATATTTT	CASSPPRGTGNTIYF
TRBD2	TRBV2	TRBJ2-7	NA	TGTGCCAGCAGTGAACGACTAGCGGGAACCTACGAGCAGTACTTC	CASSERLAGTYEQYF
TRBD2	TRBV29-1	TRBJ2-7	NA	TGCAGCGTTGTAGGTACGGCGGGAGTGTACGAGCAGTACTTC	CSVVGTAGVYEQYF
TRBD1	TRBV18	TRBJ1-2	NA	TGTGCCAGCTCATCAGGACAGGATAGGATGGGCTACACCTTC	CASSSGQDRMGYTF
NA	TRBV4-1	TRBJ2-3	once	TGCGCCAGCAGCCAGCTGTTCGGCAGGGCGGCAGATACGCAGTATTTT	CASSQLFGRAADTQYF
TRBD1	TRBV5-4	TRBJ2-7	NA	TGTGCCAGCAGCTTTCGGACAGGCTACTCCTACGAGCAGTACTTC	CASSFRTGYSYEQYF
TRBD2	TRBV4-2	TRBJ2-1	NA	TGTGCCAGCAGCCAAGGGACTAGCGGGAAGGATGAGCAGTTCTTC	CASSQGTSGKDEQFF
TRBD1	TRBV7-6	TRBJ2-7	NA	TGTGCCAGCAGCTCCGGAACTAGGGGACAGCTCTCCTACGAGCAGTACTTC	CASSSGTRGQLSYEQYF
NA	TRBV7-9	TRBJ1-1	NA	TGTGCCAGCAGCTCCGCAGGGAACACTGAAGCTTTCTTT	CASSSAGNTEAFF
NA	TRBV28	TRBJ1-5	NA	TGTGCCAGCAGTGACGGCGGGGGCAATCAGCCCCAGCATTTT	CASSDGGGNQPQHF
TRBD2	TRBV5-6	TRBJ2-1	NA	TGTGCCAGCAGCTTTATTTGGCGGGAGGGCCGGGGCAATGAGCAGTTCTTC	CASSFIWREGRGNEQFF
NA	TRBV19	TRBJ1-1	NA	TGTGCCAGTAGTATTAGAGGAGGGGCACAGAACACTGAAGCTTTCTTT	CASSIRGGAQNTEAFF
NA	TRBV2	TRBJ2-2	NA	TGTGCCAGCAGACGGGGGACCGGGGAGCTGTTTTTT	CASRRGTGELFF
TRBD1	TRBV19	TRBJ1-1	NA	TGTGCCAGTAGTATTCCGACAGGGGCCCCGGGAGCTTTCTTT	CASSIPTGAPGAFF
NA	TRBV10-2	TRBJ2-1	NA	TGCGCCAGCGGCGGAGAGGGATACAATGAGCAGTTCTTC	CASGGEGYNEQFF
NA	TRBV29-1	TRBJ2-2	NA	TGCAGCGTTGAATCTAGGGAGGAGGGACGGGAGCTGTTTTTT	CSVESREEGRELFF
NA	TRBV11-2	TRBJ2-3	NA	TGTGCCAGCAGCTTAGCCATGGTCCAGATAACAGATACGCAGTATTTT	CASSLAMVQITDTQYF
TRBD1	TRBV6-5	TRBJ2-7	once	TGTGCCAGCAACAACCCCGGACAGGGCGAGCAGTACTTC	CASNNPGQGEQYF
NA	TRBV15	TRBJ2-7	NA	TGTGCCACCAGCAGAGATGTCCCAGGGCCGGCCGAGCAGTACTTC	CATSRDVPGPAEQYF
NA	TRBV19	TRBJ1-2	NA	TGTGCCAGTAGTATTCAGGAGGGTTTCTATGGCTACACCTTC	CASSIQEGFYGYTF
NA	TRBV5-1	TRBJ2-7	few	TGCGCCAGCAGCTTGGGGGGACACCTCTCCTACGAGCAGTACTTC	CASSLGGHLSYEQYF
NA	TRBV7-6	TRBJ2-3	once	TGTGCCAGCAGCAAATCTAGCACAGATACGCAGTATTTT	CASSKSSTDTQYF
NA	TRBV6-1	TRBJ2-7	NA	TGTGCCAGCAGTGAAGCGGCGTCGGGTGAGCAGTACTTC	CASSEAASGEQYF
NA	TRBV11-2	TRBJ1-4	once	TGTGCCAGCAGCCTAGGGGAGCTTAATGAAAAACTGTTTTTT	CASSLGELNEKLFF
NA	TRBV10-3	TRBJ2-1	once	TGTGCCATCAGTGAGTCCCAAAAATTAGATAGTAACCATGAGCAGTTCTTC	CAISESQKLDSNHEQFF
TRBD2	TRBV5-1	TRBJ2-2	NA	TGCGCCAGCAGCTTCGGGACTAGCGGCACCGGGGAGCTGTTTTTT	CASSFGTSGTGELFF